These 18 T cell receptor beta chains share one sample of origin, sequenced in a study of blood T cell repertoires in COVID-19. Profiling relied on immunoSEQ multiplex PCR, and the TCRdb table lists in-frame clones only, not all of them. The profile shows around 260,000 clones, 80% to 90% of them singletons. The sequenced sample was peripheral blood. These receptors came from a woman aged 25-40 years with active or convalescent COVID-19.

The CDR3, as DNA: TGTGCCACCAGCAGGGTACTAGCGGGGGGCTCCCTCCACCAGTTCTTC. Translation gives CATSRVLAGGSLHQFF. The gene calls are TRBV15 and TRBJ2-1; 12 bases are shared with TRBD2. The CDR3 runs to 16 residues. V shed 3 bases and J 13 bases; nucleotides not matched to a gene: 13. CDR1 is LNHNV and CDR2 is YYDKDF in the germline V gene (reference sequence).

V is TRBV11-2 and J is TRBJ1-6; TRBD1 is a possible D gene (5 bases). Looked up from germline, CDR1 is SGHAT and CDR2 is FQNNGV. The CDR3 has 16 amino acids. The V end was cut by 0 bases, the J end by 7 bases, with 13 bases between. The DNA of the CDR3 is TGTGCCAGCAGCTTAGATGGGGGGGTAGGGAATTCACCCCTCCACTTT. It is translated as CASSLDGGVGNSPLHF.

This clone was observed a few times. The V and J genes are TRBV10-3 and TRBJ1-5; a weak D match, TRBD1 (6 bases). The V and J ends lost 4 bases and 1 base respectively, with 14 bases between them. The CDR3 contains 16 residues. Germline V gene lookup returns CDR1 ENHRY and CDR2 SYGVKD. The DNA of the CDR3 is TGTGCCATCAGTGCGCAGACAGGCGGGAGCAATCAGCCCCAGCATTTT. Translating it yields CAISAQTGGSNQPQHF.

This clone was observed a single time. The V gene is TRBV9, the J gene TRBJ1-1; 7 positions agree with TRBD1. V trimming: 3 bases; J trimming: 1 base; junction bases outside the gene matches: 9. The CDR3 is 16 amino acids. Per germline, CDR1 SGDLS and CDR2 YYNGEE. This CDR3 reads CASSADPRTGNTEAFF. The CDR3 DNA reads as TGTGCCAGCAGCGCAGATCCTAGGACAGGGAACACTGAAGCTTTCTTT.

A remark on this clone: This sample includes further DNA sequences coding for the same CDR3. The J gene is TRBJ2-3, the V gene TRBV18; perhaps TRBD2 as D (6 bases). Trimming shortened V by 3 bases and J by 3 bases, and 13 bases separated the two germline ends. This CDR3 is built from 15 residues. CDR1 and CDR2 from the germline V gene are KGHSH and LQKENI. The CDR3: CASSPGLAGTDTQYF. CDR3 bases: TGTGCCAGCTCACCCGGACTTGCGGGGACAGATACGCAGTATTTT.

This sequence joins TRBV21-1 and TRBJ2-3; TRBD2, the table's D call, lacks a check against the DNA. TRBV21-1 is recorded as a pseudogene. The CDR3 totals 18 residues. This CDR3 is CASSPPVGIAGLTDTQYF. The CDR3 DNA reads TGTGCCAGCAGCCCGCCTGTAGGTATAGCGGGGCTCACAGATACGCAGTATTTT.

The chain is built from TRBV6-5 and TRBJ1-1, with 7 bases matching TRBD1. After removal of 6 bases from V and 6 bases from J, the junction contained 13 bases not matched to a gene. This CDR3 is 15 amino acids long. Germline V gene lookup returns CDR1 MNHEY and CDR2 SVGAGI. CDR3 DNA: TGTGCCAGCAGAAACTTTGACAGGGTAGCCCCTGAAGCTTTCTTT. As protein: CASRNFDRVAPEAFF.

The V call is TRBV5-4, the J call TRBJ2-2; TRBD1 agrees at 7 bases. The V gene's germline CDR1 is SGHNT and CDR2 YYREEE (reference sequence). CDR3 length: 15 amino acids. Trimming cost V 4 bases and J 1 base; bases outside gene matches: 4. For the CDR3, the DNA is TGTGCCAGCAGCCAGGGGGATCGGAACACCGGGGAGCTGTTTTTT. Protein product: CASSQGDRNTGELFF.

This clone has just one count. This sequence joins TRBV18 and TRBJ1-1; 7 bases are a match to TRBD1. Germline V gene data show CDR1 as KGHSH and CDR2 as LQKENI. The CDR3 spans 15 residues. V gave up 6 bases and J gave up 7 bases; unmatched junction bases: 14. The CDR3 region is CASSRLSTGSDEAFF. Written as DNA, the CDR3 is TGTGCCAGCTCCCGCCTGTCGACAGGGAGCGATGAAGCTTTCTTT.

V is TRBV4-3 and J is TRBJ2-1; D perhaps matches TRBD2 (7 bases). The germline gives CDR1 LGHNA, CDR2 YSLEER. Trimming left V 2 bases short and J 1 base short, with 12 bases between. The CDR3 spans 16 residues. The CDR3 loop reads CASSQFEGGSYNEQFF. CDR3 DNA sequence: TGCGCCAGCAGCCAATTTGAGGGGGGGTCCTACAATGAGCAGTTCTTC.

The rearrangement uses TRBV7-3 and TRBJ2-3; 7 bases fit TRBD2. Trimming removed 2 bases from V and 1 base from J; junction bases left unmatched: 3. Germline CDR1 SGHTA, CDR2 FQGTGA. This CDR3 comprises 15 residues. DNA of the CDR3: TGTGCCAGCAGCTTAGGGGCGGGGGGCACAGATACGCAGTATTTT. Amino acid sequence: CASSLGAGGTDTQYF.

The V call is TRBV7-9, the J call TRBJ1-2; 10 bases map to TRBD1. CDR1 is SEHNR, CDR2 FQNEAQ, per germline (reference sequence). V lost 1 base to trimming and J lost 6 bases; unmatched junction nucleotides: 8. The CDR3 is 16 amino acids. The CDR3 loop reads CASSLDPTGGPNGYTF. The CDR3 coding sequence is TGTGCCAGCAGCTTAGATCCGACAGGGGGCCCGAATGGCTACACCTTC.

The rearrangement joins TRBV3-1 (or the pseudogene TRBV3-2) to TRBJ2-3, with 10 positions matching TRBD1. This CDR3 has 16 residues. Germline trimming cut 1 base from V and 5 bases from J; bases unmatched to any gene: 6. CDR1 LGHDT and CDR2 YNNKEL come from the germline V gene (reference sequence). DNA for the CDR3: TGTGCCAGCAGCCAAGTTGCGACAGGGGGCTTAGATACGCAGTATTTT. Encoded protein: CASSQVATGGLDTQYF.

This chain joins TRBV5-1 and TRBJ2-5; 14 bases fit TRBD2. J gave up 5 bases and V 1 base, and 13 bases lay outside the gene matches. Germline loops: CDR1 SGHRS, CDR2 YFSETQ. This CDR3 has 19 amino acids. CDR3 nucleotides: TGCGCCAGCAGCTTGAGACTAGCGGGGGGGCCAACCCCTATCGAGACCCAGTACTTC. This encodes CASSLRLAGGPTPIETQYF.

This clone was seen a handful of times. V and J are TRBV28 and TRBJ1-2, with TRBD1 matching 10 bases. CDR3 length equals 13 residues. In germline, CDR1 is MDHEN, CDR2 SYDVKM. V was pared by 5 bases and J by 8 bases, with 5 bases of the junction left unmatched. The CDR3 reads CASSRDRGRGYTF. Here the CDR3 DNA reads TGTGCCAGCAGTAGGGACAGGGGTCGGGGCTACACCTTC.

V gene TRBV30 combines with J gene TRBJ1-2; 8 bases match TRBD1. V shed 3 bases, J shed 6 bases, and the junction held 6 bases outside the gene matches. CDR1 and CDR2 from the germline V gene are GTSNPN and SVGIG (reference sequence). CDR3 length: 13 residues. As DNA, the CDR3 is TGTGCCTGGAGGGGTGGACAGGGCCATGGCTACACCTTC. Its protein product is CAWRGGQGHGYTF. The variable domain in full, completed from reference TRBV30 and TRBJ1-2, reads SQTIHQWPATLVQPVGSPLSLECTVEGTSNPNLYWYRQAAGRGLQLLFYSVGIGQISSEVPQNLSASRPQDRQFILSSKKLLLSDSGFYLCAWRGGQGHGYTFGSGTRLTVV.

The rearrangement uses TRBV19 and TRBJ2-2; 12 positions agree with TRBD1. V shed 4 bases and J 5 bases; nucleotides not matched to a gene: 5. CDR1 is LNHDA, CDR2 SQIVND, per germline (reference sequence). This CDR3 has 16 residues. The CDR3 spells CASSRGQGARTGELFF. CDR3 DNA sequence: TGTGCCAGTAGTAGGGGACAGGGGGCGCGTACCGGGGAGCTGTTTTTT. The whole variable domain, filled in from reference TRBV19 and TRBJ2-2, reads DGGITQSPKYLFRKEGQNVTLSCEQNLNHDAMYWYRQDPGQGLRLIYYSQIVNDFQKGDIAEGYSVSREKKESFPLTVTSAQKNPTAFYLCASSRGQGARTGELFFGEGSRLTVL.

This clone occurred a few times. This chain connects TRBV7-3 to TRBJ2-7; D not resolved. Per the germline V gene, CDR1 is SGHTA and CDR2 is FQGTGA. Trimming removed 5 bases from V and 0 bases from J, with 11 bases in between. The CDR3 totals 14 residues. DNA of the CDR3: TGTGCCAGCAGCCGCGACACTGGCTCCTACGAGCAGTACTTC. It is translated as CASSRDTGSYEQYF.